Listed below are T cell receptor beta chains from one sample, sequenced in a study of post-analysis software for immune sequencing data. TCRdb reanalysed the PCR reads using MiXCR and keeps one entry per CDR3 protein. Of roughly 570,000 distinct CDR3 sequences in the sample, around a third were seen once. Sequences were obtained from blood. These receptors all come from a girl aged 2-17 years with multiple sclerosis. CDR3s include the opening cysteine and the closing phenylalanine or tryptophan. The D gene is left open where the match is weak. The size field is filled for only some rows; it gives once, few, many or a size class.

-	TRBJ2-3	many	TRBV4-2	TGTGCCAGCAGCCAACCTCAAGCAGATACGCAGTATTTT	CASSQPQADTQYF
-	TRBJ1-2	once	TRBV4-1	TGCGCCAGCAGCCAAGATGAGGGGACTGGGGCAGGGCTAAATGGCTACACCTTC	CASSQDEGTGAGLNGYTF
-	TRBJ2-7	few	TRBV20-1	TGCAGTGCTACCGGGACTCTTTCCTACGAGCAGTACTTC	CSATGTLSYEQYF
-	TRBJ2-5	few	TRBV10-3	TGTGCCATCAGTGAGCCTGGACAGAAAGAGACCCAGTACTTC	CAISEPGQKETQYF
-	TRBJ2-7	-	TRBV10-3	TGTGCCATCCGGCCAGGTGGGCAGGGCGAGCAGTACTTC	CAIRPGGQGEQYF
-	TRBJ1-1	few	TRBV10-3	TGTGCCATCAGCCGACAGGCCGGGGACACTGAAGCTTTCTTT	CAISRQAGDTEAFF
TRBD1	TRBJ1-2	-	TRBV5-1	TGCGCCAGCAGCGGGGGGACAGGGAACTATGGCTACACCTTC	CASSGGTGNYGYTF
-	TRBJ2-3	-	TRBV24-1	TGTGCCACCAGTGATTTGGGGGCAGGGGATACGCAGTATTTT	CATSDLGAGDTQYF
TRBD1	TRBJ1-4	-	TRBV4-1	TGCGCCAGCAGCCACCCGACAGGGGCAAGAGCAACTAATGAAAAACTGTTTTTT	CASSHPTGARATNEKLFF
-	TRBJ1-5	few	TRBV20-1	TGCAGTGCCGGGAAGGGGGTCGATAGCAATCAGCCCCAGCATTTT	CSAGKGVDSNQPQHF
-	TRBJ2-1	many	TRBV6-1	TGTGCCAGCAGTGAAGGCAGGGACCCTAGTGAGCAGTTCTTC	CASSEGRDPSEQFF
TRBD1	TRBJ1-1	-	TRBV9	TGTGCCAGCAGCGTCTCCGGGACAGGGGTTGTGGGGACTGAAGCTTTCTTT	CASSVSGTGVVGTEAFF
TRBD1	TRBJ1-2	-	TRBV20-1	TGCAGTGCTAGAGATTACACAGGGGCCTATGGCTACACCTTC	CSARDYTGAYGYTF
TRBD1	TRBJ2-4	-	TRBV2	TGTGCCAGCAGTGTGGTACAGGGGGCGAACATTCAGTACTTC	CASSVVQGANIQYF
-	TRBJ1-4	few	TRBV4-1	TGCGCCAGCAGCCAAGTTAGGGGATTTTCAACTAATGAAAAACTGTTTTTT	CASSQVRGFSTNEKLFF
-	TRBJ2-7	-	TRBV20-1	TGCAGTGCCAATCAGGACGAGAGCTCCTACGAGCAGTACTTC	CSANQDESSYEQYF
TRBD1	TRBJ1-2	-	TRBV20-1	TGCAGTGCCGAAGTTCCAGGGGGGGTTTATGGCTACACCTTC	CSAEVPGGVYGYTF
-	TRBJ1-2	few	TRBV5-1	TGCGCCAGCAGCTTGGTGGATGCCTATGGCTACACCTTC	CASSLVDAYGYTF
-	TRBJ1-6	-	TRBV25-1	TGTGCCAGCAGTGGATGGGAAGGACGGGGGTGGTCACCCCTCCACTTT	CASSGWEGRGWSPLHF
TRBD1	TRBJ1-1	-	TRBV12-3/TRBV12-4	TGTGCCAGCAGCCCAGGGACAGGGTTTGGCACTGAAGCTTTCTTT	CASSPGTGFGTEAFF
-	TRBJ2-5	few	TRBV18	TGTGCCAGCTCACCATCGCGTCAAGAGACCCAGTACTTC	CASSPSRQETQYF
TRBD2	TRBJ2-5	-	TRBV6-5	TGTGCCGCGGGGACTAGCGGGGGGGCAACGGAGACCCAGTACTTC	CAAGTSGGATETQYF
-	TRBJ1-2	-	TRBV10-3	TGTGCCATCAGTGACAAAGTCGGGGTTGGAGGCTACACCTTC	CAISDKVGVGGYTF
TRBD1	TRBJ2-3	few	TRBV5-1	TGCGCCAGCACCCGAGGACAGGTCACAGATACGCAGTATTTT	CASTRGQVTDTQYF
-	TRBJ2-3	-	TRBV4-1	TGCGCCAGCAGCCAGTGGCCCGGCGGAAGCACAGATACGCAGTATTTT	CASSQWPGGSTDTQYF
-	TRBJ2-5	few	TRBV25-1	TGTGCCAGCAGCCCCGACCCCGACTCGGGCAGGTTGTACCAAGAGACCCAGTACTTC	CASSPDPDSGRLYQETQYF
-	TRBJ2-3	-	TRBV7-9	TGTGCCAGCAGCGGGGTGGCAGATACGCAGTATTTT	CASSGVADTQYF
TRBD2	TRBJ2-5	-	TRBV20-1	TGCAGTGCTAGTGGCGGGGGGTCGGAGACCCAGTACTTC	CSASGGGSETQYF
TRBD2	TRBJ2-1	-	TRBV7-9	TGTGCCAGCAGCTTAGCGCAAGGGACTACAGGCGATGAGCAGTTCTTC	CASSLAQGTTGDEQFF
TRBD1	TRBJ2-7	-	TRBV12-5	TGTGCTAGTGGTTCGGGACAGGGCTACGAGCAGTACTTC	CASGSGQGYEQYF
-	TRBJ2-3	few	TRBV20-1	TGCAGTGCTCTGCTAGGGGGGGTCAGCACAGATACGCAGTATTTT	CSALLGGVSTDTQYF
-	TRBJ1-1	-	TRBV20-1	TGCAGTGCTAGAAGGACAGAAAGCATGAACACTGAAGCTTTCTTT	CSARRTESMNTEAFF
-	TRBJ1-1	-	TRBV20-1	TGCAGTGCTAGTGCCGGGGCGCGGGACACTGAAGCTTTCTTT	CSASAGARDTEAFF
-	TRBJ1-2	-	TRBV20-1	TGCAGTGCTAGAGTACAGAGCAACTATGGCTACACCTTC	CSARVQSNYGYTF
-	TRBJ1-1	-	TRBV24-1	TGTGCCACTAGGCACAGGGCCCTGAACACTGAAGCTTTCTTT	CATRHRALNTEAFF
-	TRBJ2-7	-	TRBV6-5	TGTGCCAGCACTGAATACAGGGATTCCTACGAGCAGTACTTC	CASTEYRDSYEQYF
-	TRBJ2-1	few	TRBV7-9	TGTGCCAGCAGCTTGAAGGATGAGCAGTTCTTC	CASSLKDEQFF
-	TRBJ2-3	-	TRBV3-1	TGTGCCAGCAGCCAAATGGGGGTTGGAGATACGCAGTATTTT	CASSQMGVGDTQYF
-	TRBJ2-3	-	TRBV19	TGTGCCAGTAGCCGGGGGGCCGACATCCCAGATACGCAGTATTTT	CASSRGADIPDTQYF
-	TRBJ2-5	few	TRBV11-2	TGTGCCAGCAGCCCCGGGGCTCGGGATCAAGAGACCCAGTACTTC	CASSPGARDQETQYF
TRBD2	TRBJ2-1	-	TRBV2	TGTGCCAGCAGTACAACTAGCGGGGGGTACAATGAGCAGTTCTTC	CASSTTSGGYNEQFF
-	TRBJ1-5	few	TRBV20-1	TGCAGTGCTAGAGATTACGGGTCTCAGCCCCAGCATTTT	CSARDYGSQPQHF
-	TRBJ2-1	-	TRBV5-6	TGTGCCAGCAGCTTGGACGGGAATGAGCAGTTCTTC	CASSLDGNEQFF
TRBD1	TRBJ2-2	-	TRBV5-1	TGCGCCAGCAGCAGTGGGACAGATAACACCGGGGAGCTGTTTTTT	CASSSGTDNTGELFF
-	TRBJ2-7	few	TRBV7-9	TGTGCCAGCAGCTTAGTTGCGGGGCCCTCCTACGAGCAGTACTTC	CASSLVAGPSYEQYF
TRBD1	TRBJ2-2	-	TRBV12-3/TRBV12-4	TGTGCCAGCAGTTCCGACGGGACAGGGTGGTCCGGGGAGCTGTTTTTT	CASSSDGTGWSGELFF
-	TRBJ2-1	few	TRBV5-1	TGCGCCAGCTCCTTATGGGGGGTAACCTCCTACAATGAGCAGTTCTTC	CASSLWGVTSYNEQFF